Listed here are 26 T cell receptor beta chains from one sample, sequenced in a study of shared clonotypes between healthy human individuals. Using immunoSEQ multiplex PCR, the repertoire was profiled, and TCRdb retains in-frame clones only, with some absent. The top ten clones hold roughly 0.13% of a sample with some 2,000,000 clones, roughly 94% of them seen once. The source material was naive CD4+ T cells sorted from blood. Specified subset: CD45RA+ positively selected. These receptors were collected from a man aged 18 to 29 in good health.

CDR3 coding DNA: TGTGCCAGCAGTTTCCGAGGCCCTAGACAGCCCCAGCATTTT. This codes for CASSFRGPRQPQHF. The chain is built from TRBV28 and TRBJ1-5; D uncertain. CDR1 and CDR2 from the germline V gene are MDHEN and SYDVKM. V was pared by 3 bases and J by 7 bases, with 13 bases between. This CDR3 has 14 amino acids. The full variable domain, with the rest looked up from reference TRBV28 and TRBJ1-5, is DVKVTQSSRYLVKRTGEKVFLECVQDMDHENMFWYRQDPGLGLRLIYFSYDVKMKEKGDIPEGYSVSREKKERFSLILESASTNQTSMYLCASSFRGPRQPQHFGDGTRLSIL.

The chain uses TRBV25-1 and TRBJ1-5; 11 bases line up with TRBD1. Trimming at V came to 10 bases and at J to 3 bases, leaving 8 bases not matched to a gene. The CDR3 consists of 15 residues. Germline loops: CDR1 MGHDK, CDR2 SYGVNS. The CDR3 protein is CATRGTGGPNQPQHF. In DNA, the CDR3 is TGTGCCACCAGGGGGACAGGGGGACCCAATCAGCCCCAGCATTTT.

This clone was recorded only once. The genes are TRBV5-1 and TRBJ2-2; D assignment may be TRBD1 or TRBD2 (5 bases each). Trimming took off 0 bases at V and 0 bases at J, with 9 bases between the two ends. This CDR3 has 16 amino acids. Germline V gene lookup returns CDR1 SGHRS and CDR2 YFSETQ. This chain's CDR3 is CASSLAGLANTGELFF. The CDR3, as DNA: TGCGCCAGCAGCTTGGCGGGGCTAGCGAACACCGGGGAGCTGTTTTTT.

This clone appeared once. The chain uses TRBV6-1 and TRBJ1-1; possible D gene TRBD1, 5 bases. Germline CDR1 and CDR2: MNHNS and SASEGT. The V gene lost 8 bases and the J gene lost 1 base, with 14 bases spanning the gap. The CDR3 covers 14 residues. DNA for the CDR3: TGTGCCAGCGGGGCCCAGATGGGGAACACTGAAGCTTTCTTT. Residues: CASGAQMGNTEAFF.

V usage is TRBV28 and J usage is TRBJ2-5; D is unresolved. The CDR3 contains 13 residues. V was trimmed by 4 bases and J by 5 bases, leaving 11 bases between them. Germline CDR1 is MDHEN and CDR2 is SYDVKM. In DNA, the CDR3 is TGTGCCAGCAGTTCTAGTGGAGACGAGACCCAGTACTTC. Translated: CASSSSGDETQYF.

This clone appeared once. In the same sample, other DNA sequences code for this CDR3. The rearrangement links TRBV5-1 to TRBJ1-5; D unclear. The CDR3 contains 13 residues. Trimming left V 0 bases short and J 4 bases short, with 5 bases between. Per the germline V gene, CDR1 is SGHRS and CDR2 is YFSETQ. CDR3 coding DNA: TGCGCCAGCAGCTTGGCTGTAAATCAGCCCCAGCATTTT. Its protein product is CASSLAVNQPQHF.

This rearrangement joins TRBV2 to TRBJ2-1; unclear D gene. The CDR3 contains 11 residues. Germline V CDR1 and CDR2: SNHLY, FYNNEI. Trimming left V 8 bases short and J 5 bases short, with 7 bases between. As DNA, the CDR3 is TGTGCCAGCGGCGCTCACAATGAGCAGTTCTTC. Translating it yields CASGAHNEQFF.

The J gene is TRBJ1-4, the V gene TRBV6-6; 9 bases align to TRBD1. This CDR3 comprises 16 residues. V gave up 2 bases and J gave up 6 bases; unmatched junction bases: 7. Looked up from germline, CDR1 is MNHNY and CDR2 is SVGAGI (reference sequence). The CDR3 region has the DNA TGTGCCAGCAGTTACCCGGGACAGGGTAAGGATGAAAAACTGTTTTTT. The encoded protein is CASSYPGQGKDEKLFF.

Turning to this clone: Other DNA sequences in the sample encode the same CDR3. The chain combines TRBV6-6 with TRBJ2-3; D is unclear. This CDR3 region has 12 residues. V gave up 2 bases and J gave up 6 bases, with 6 bases separating them. CDR1 MNHNY and CDR2 SVGAGI come from the germline V gene (reference sequence). The DNA for the CDR3 is TGTGCCAGCAGTTACCTGGGGGATACGCAGTATTTT. Translated: CASSYLGDTQYF.

The chain combines TRBV6-1 with TRBJ1-2; the D is unclear. Trimming stripped 1 base from V and 4 bases from J, with 4 bases between. The CDR3 is made up of 12 amino acids. CDR1 MNHNS and CDR2 SASEGT come from the germline V gene. In DNA, the CDR3 is TGTGCCAGCAGTGAAGTGGTCTATGGCTACACCTTC. Its protein product is CASSEVVYGYTF.

This chain links TRBV6-5 with TRBJ2-7; a possible D gene is TRBD1 (6 bases). Looked up from germline, CDR1 is MNHEY and CDR2 is SVGAGI. There are 15 residues in the CDR3. V shed 2 bases and J shed 1 base, with 12 bases lying between them. The CDR3 loop reads CASSYRAGVSYEQYF. The DNA for the CDR3 is TGTGCCAGCAGTTACAGGGCAGGGGTTTCCTACGAGCAGTACTTC.

The V gene is TRBV29-1, the J gene TRBJ2-3; 9 bases map to TRBD1. This CDR3 spans 14 amino acids. The V and J ends lost 2 bases and 3 bases, in that order; junction bases with no gene match: 3. The germline V gene has CDR1 SQVTM and CDR2 ANQGSEA. As DNA, the CDR3 is TGCAGCGTTGAAAAAGGACAGGGGACAGATACGCAGTATTTT. This translates into CSVEKGQGTDTQYF.

The chain carries TRBV29-1 and TRBJ1-3, with D unclear. Deletions cut 0 bases from V and 4 bases from J, with 7 bases between. The CDR3 spans 13 residues. Per germline, CDR1 SQVTM and CDR2 ANQGSEA. CDR3 region: CSVEEDGGNTIYF. The DNA of the CDR3 is TGCAGCGTTGAAGAGGATGGAGGAAACACCATATATTTT.

The chain employs TRBV2 and TRBJ1-1; D call uncertain. The germline gives CDR1 SNHLY, CDR2 FYNNEI. V was pared by 6 bases and J by 5 bases, with 13 bases between. The CDR3 extends over 13 amino acids. CDR3 amino acids: CASSKGLWTEAFF. CDR3 DNA sequence: TGTGCCAGCAGCAAAGGGTTGTGGACTGAAGCTTTCTTT. Full variable domain (outside the CDR3, taken from reference TRBV2 and TRBJ1-1): EPEVTQTPSHQVTQMGQEVILRCVPISNHLYFYWYRQILGQKVEFLVSFYNNEISEKSEIFDDQFSVERPDGSNFTLKIRSTKLEDSAMYFCASSKGLWTEAFFGQGTRLTVV.

The rearrangement uses TRBV5-1 and TRBJ1-4; 12 bases align to TRBD1. Germline V lookup: CDR1 SGHRS, CDR2 YFSETQ. Trimming removed 0 bases from V and 6 bases from J; junction bases left unmatched: 9. The CDR3 is 18 amino acids. CDR3 loop: CASSLARDRGRDDEKLFF. CDR3 sequence (DNA): TGCGCCAGCAGCTTGGCCCGGGACAGGGGGCGTGACGATGAAAAACTGTTTTTT. The whole variable domain, remainder taken from reference TRBV5-1 and TRBJ1-4, is KAGVTQTPRYLIKTRGQQVTLSCSPISGHRSVSWYQQTPGQGLQFLFEYFSETQRNKGNFPGRFSGRQFSNSRSEMNVSTLELGDSALYLCASSLARDRGRDDEKLFFGSGTQLSVL.

This clone occurred once. The chain uses TRBV5-1 and TRBJ2-2; 8 positions agree with TRBD2. The CDR3 extends over 16 amino acids. CDR1 is SGHRS, CDR2 YFSETQ, per germline. V was pared by 4 bases and J by 4 bases, with 9 bases of the junction left unmatched. The CDR3 nucleotides read TGCGCCAGCAGCCCGGGGACTAGACTTACCACCGGGGAGCTGTTTTTT. Residues: CASSPGTRLTTGELFF. Using reference TRBV5-1 and TRBJ2-2 for the parts outside the CDR3, the full variable domain is KAGVTQTPRYLIKTRGQQVTLSCSPISGHRSVSWYQQTPGQGLQFLFEYFSETQRNKGNFPGRFSGRQFSNSRSEMNVSTLELGDSALYLCASSPGTRLTTGELFFGEGSRLTVL.

This clone was picked up one time. The V and J genes are TRBV11-2 and TRBJ1-1; D is undetermined. The CDR3 covers 16 residues. V was pared by 1 base and J by 3 bases, with 15 bases between. Germline V lookup: CDR1 SGHAT, CDR2 FQNNGV. CDR3 sequence reads: CASSLGRGSRYTEAFF. The CDR3 nucleotides are TGTGCCAGCAGCTTAGGACGAGGGAGCCGATACACTGAAGCTTTCTTT.

The CDR3: CASSTTSQNQPQHF. CDR3 in DNA: TGTGCCAGTAGTACAACCAGCCAGAATCAGCCCCAGCATTTT. The V and J genes are TRBV19 and TRBJ1-5; no reliable D call. Germline V gene lookup returns CDR1 LNHDA and CDR2 SQIVND (reference sequence). Trimming stripped 4 bases from V and 4 bases from J, with 11 bases between. The CDR3 has 14 residues.

This sequence joins TRBV28 and TRBJ2-7, with 9 bases lining up with TRBD1. The CDR3 sequence is 16 residues long. V lost 3 bases and J lost 0; bases outside the gene matches: 6. Germline values: CDR1 MDHEN, CDR2 SYDVKM. CDR3 sequence (DNA): TGTGCCAGCAGTTTTCAAAGGACAGGGGCCTCCTACGAGCAGTACTTC. It translates to CASSFQRTGASYEQYF.

The chain carries TRBV9 and TRBJ2-7; maybe TRBD2 (7 bases). V was clipped by 5 bases and J by 6 bases, with 21 bases between them. The CDR3 totals 15 residues. Germline values: CDR1 SGDLS, CDR2 YYNGEE. CDR3 nucleotides: TGTGCCAGCAGTTCCTTCCTCGGGGGGCTCCTCGAGCAGTACTTC. Residues: CASSSFLGGLLEQYF.

This chain connects TRBV7-8 to TRBJ2-3, with 11 bases fitting TRBD2. Trimming removed 2 bases from V and 0 bases from J; junction bases left unmatched: 7. Germline CDR1 and CDR2: SGHVS and FQNEAQ. CDR3 length: 18 residues. In nucleotides, the CDR3 is TGTGCCAGCAGCTTAAGGGGGACTAGCGGATCTAGCACAGATACGCAGTATTTT. It yields the protein CASSLRGTSGSSTDTQYF.

In this sample, this clone turned up once. The chain is built from TRBV5-1 and TRBJ2-7; TRBD1 matches at 9 bases. V gave up 2 bases and J gave up 2 bases; unmatched junction bases: 14. There are 18 residues in the CDR3. CDR1 and CDR2 from the germline V gene are SGHRS and YFSETQ. This CDR3 is CASSLYMPGQGSAYEQYF. In nucleotides, the CDR3 is TGCGCCAGCAGCTTATATATGCCGGGACAGGGAAGCGCCTACGAGCAGTACTTC.

The V and J genes are TRBV25-1 and TRBJ2-3; 7 bases line up with TRBD1. Losses at the gene ends were 3 bases for V and 2 bases for J; bases not matched to a gene: 11. Germline assignment: CDR1 MGHDK and CDR2 SYGVNS. The CDR3 has 17 residues. The CDR3 reads CASSDSRTGLNTDTQYF. CDR3 in DNA: TGTGCCAGCAGTGATTCCCGGACAGGCCTCAACACAGATACGCAGTATTTT.

DNA for the CDR3: TGCAGCGTTGTTTGGCCAAGGGCTGGAAACACCATATATTTT. This codes for CSVVWPRAGNTIYF. The chain uses TRBV29-1 and TRBJ1-3; the D is unclear. The CDR3 extends over 14 amino acids. The V gene's germline CDR1 is SQVTM and CDR2 ANQGSEA. With 4 bases removed from V and 2 bases from J, the gap between germline ends came to 12 bases.

This chain uses TRBV5-1 with TRBJ1-1; D ambiguous. With 1 base removed from V and 7 bases from J, the gap between germline ends came to 11 bases. CDR1 SGHRS and CDR2 YFSETQ come from the germline V gene. CDR3 size: 13 residues. DNA of the CDR3: TGCGCCAGCAGCTTGATTGTGGATGGTGAAGCTTTCTTT. Residues: CASSLIVDGEAFF. The whole variable domain, filled in from reference TRBV5-1 and TRBJ1-1, reads KAGVTQTPRYLIKTRGQQVTLSCSPISGHRSVSWYQQTPGQGLQFLFEYFSETQRNKGNFPGRFSGRQFSNSRSEMNVSTLELGDSALYLCASSLIVDGEAFFGQGTRLTVV.

This rearrangement joins TRBV7-9 to TRBJ2-3; 9 bases align to TRBD1. The length of the CDR3 is 16 residues. V shed 3 bases and J 6 bases; nucleotides not matched to a gene: 10. Germline V gene lookup returns CDR1 SEHNR and CDR2 FQNEAQ (reference sequence). The CDR3 DNA reads as TGTGCCAGCAGCTTCGGCCCCACAGGGGGCCGGGATACGCAGTATTTT. This translates into CASSFGPTGGRDTQYF. Filled out from reference TRBV7-9 and TRBJ2-3, the complete variable domain reads DTGVSQNPRHKITKRGQNVTFRCDPISEHNRLYWYRQTLGQGPEFLTYFQNEAQLEKSRLLSDRFSAERPKGSFSTLEIQRTEQGDSAMYLCASSFGPTGGRDTQYFGPGTRLTVL.